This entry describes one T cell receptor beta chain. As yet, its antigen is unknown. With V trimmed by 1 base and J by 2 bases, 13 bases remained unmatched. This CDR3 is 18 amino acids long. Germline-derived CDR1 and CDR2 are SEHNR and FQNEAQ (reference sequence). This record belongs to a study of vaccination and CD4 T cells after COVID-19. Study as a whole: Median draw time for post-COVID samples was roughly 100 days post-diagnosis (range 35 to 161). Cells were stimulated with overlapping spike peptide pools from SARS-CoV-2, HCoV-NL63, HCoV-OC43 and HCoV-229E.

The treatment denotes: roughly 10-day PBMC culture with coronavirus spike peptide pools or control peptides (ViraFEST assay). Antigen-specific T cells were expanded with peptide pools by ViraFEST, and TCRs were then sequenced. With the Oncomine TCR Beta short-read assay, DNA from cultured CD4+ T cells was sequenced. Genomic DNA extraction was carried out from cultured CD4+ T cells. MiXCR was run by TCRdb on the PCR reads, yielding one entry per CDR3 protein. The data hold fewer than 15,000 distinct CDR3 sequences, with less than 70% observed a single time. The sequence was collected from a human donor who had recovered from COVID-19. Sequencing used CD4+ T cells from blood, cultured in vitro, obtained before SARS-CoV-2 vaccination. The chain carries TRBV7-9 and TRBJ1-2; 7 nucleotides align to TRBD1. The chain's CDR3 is CASSLGWKGATNNYGYTF. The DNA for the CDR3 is TGTGCCAGCAGCTTAGGGTGGAAGGGGGCGACGAACAACTATGGCTACACCTTC. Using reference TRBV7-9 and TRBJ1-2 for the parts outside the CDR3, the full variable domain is DTGVSQNPRHKITKRGQNVTFRCDPISEHNRLYWYRQTLGQGPEFLTYFQNEAQLEKSRLLSDRFSAERPKGSFSTLEIQRTEQGDSAMYLCASSLGWKGATNNYGYTFGSGTRLTVV.